This paragraph covers one T cell receptor (beta chain) sequence. Its antigen is undetermined. V was cut by 1 base and J by 6 bases, with 16 bases left in between. The CDR3 runs 16 residues. Germline lookup yields CDR1 MNHNS and CDR2 SASEGT. Generated by immunoSEQ multiplex PCR, the TCRdb table keeps only in-frame clones and is missing some. The table records 130,000 or so clones, approximately 83% of them present only once. The data derive from a study of T cell responses to AZD1222 COVID-19 vaccine. Study at large: Second-dose intervals of approximately 4 or approximately 12 weeks were pooled.

Broader study findings: Two AZD1222 doses significantly raised spike-specific TCR breadth and depth over controls.

V usage is TRBV6-1 and J usage is TRBJ1-5, with D perhaps matching TRBD1 (5 bases). This clonotype originated in an adult in good health. This sample comprised peripheral blood, obtained on day 0 of AZD1222 vaccination. The CDR3 sequence: CASSEEFQGRSQPQHF. CDR3 DNA sequence: TGTGCCAGCAGTGAAGAGTTCCAGGGACGTAGTCAGCCCCAGCATTTT.